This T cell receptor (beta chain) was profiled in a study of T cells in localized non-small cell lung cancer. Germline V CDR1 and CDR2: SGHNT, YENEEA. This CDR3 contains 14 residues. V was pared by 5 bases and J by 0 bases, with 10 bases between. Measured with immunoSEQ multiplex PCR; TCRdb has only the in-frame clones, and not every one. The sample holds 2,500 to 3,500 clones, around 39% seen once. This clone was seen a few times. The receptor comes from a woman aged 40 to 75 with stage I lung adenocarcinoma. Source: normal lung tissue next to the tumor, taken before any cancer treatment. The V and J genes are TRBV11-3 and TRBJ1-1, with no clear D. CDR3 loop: CASSPHTMNTEAFF. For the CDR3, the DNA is TGTGCCAGCAGCCCGCACACGATGAACACTGAAGCTTTCTTT.